A single T cell receptor beta chain is shown here with its context. The sample originates from a study of cytomegalovirus exposure and HLA in healthy donors. Primers included in the PCR were 60 Vbeta and 13 Jbeta primers. Clones were sequenced by immunoSEQ multiplex PCR, and TCRdb holds only the in-frame ones, with some missing. The sample lists 95,000 to 150,000 clones, roughly 85% occurring once. Looked up from germline, CDR1 is KGHSH and CDR2 is LQKENI. CDR3 length: 14 residues. Trimming shortened V by 2 bases and J by 1 base, and 8 bases separated the two germline ends. The chain couples TRBV18 to TRBJ1-1; a weak D match, TRBD1 (6 bases). The receptor's source is a man between 18 and 29 years old in good health and CMV-seropositive. The source material was PBMCs. The CDR3 spells CASSPTGQNTEAFF. In nucleotides, the CDR3 is TGTGCCAGCTCACCAACAGGGCAGAACACTGAAGCTTTCTTT. Using reference TRBV18 and TRBJ1-1 for the parts outside the CDR3, the full variable domain is NAGVMQNPRHLVRRRGQEARLRCSPMKGHSHVYWYRQLPEEGLKFMVYLQKENIIDESGMPKERFSAEFPKEGPSILRIQQVVRGDSAAYFCASSPTGQNTEAFFGQGTRLTVV.